This entry concerns a single T cell receptor beta chain. The study assigned cohorts using participant-reported clinical history. The sample belongs to a study of blood T cell repertoires in COVID-19. Study information: COVID-19 samples, acute and convalescent, were from the United States, Italy and Spain. The cDNA or gDNA used as material had been derived from T cells, B-cell-depleted T cells, or PBMCs.

Under the authors' procedure: Estimates of nucleated cell counts were drawn from the amplification of reference gene primers. Profiling relied on immunoSEQ multiplex PCR, and the TCRdb table lists in-frame clones only, not all of them. The V and J calls and clone size are taken from that table; D and trimming were inferred from the DNA. The table lists roughly 180,000 clones, roughly 82% of them singletons, with about 10% in the top ten. CDR3 length: 14 amino acids. The germline V gene encodes CDR1 LNHDA and CDR2 SQIVND (reference sequence). V lost 6 bases to trimming and J lost 2 bases, with 13 bases between them.

The sequence came from a man aged 35-49 years who had recovered from COVID-19. The chain has TRBV19 and TRBJ1-2, with D possibly being TRBD1 (5 bases). Sequenced material: PBMCs or T cells enriched from blood (not recorded which). Here the CDR3 reads CASRRGEPNYGYTF. As DNA, the CDR3 is TGTGCCAGTAGGCGGGGGGAACCCAACTATGGCTACACCTTC.